This T cell receptor (beta chain) originates from a study of T cell repertoires in cytomegalovirus infection. Across the study: Indications of both CMV infection and matching HLA type were provided by public TCR beta signatures.

Study-wide results and limits: HLA-C-restricted CMV-specific TCR beta clonotypes prevailed in the ex vivo response.

This clonotype has a count of ten or more. Its antigen is not identified. The CDR3 extends over 15 amino acids. The trim removed 4 bases at V and 6 bases at J, leaving 9 bases unmatched. TCRdb re-analysed the reads in MiXCR, keeping a single row per CDR3 protein. The sample records 300,000 to 400,000 distinct CDR3 sequences, approximately 18% being singletons. The rearrangement joins TRBV12-3 or TRBV12-4 to TRBJ2-7; TRBD1 agrees at 10 bases. Specimen: PBMCs. This clonotype was sampled from a human donor in good health (CMV status not recorded). Some clones in this sample may be carry-over from other donors' samples. The CDR3 loop is CASSSVGTGASEQYF. The CDR3 coding sequence is TGTGCCAGCAGTTCCGTCGGGACAGGGGCTTCCGAGCAGTACTTC.